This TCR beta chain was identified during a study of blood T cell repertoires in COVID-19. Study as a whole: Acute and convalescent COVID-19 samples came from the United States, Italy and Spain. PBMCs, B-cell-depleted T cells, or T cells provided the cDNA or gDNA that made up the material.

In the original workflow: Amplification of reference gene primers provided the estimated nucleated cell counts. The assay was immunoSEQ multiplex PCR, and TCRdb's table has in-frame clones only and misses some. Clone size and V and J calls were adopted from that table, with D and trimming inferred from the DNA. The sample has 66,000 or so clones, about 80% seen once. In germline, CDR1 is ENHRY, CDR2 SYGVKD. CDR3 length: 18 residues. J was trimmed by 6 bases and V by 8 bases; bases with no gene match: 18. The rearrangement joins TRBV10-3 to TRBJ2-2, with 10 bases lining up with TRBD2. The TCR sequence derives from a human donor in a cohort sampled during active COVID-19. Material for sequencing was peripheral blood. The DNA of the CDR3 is TGTGCCATCGCGGTTGTGTCTAGCGGGAGAAAAAGGGCCGGGGAGCTGTTTTTT. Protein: CAIAVVSSGRKRAGELFF.